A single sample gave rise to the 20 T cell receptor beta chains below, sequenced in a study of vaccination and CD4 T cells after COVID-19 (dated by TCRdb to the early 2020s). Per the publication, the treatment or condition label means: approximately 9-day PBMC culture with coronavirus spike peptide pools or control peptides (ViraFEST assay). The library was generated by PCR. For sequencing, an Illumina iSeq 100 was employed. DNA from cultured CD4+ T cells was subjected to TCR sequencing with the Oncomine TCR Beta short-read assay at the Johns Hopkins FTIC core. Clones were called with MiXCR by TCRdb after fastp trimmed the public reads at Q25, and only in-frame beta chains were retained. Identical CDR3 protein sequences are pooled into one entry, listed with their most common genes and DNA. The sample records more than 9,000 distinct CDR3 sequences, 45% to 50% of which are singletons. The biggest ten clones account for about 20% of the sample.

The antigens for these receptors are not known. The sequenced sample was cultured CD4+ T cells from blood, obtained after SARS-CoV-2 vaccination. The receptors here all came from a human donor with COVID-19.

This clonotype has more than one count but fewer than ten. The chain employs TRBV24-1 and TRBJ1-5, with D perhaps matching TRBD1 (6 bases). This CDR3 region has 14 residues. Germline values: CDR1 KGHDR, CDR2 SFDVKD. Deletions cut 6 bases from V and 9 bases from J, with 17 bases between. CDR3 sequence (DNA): TGTGCCACCAGTCCTACAGGGATCCCTGGGCCCCAGCATTTT. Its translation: CATSPTGIPGPQHF.

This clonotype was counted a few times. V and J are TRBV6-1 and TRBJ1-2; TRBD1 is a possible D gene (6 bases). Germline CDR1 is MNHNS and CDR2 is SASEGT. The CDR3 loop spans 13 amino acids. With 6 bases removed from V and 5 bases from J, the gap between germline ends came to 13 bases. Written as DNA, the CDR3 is TGTGCCAGCAGCCCCGACAGGATATATGGCTACACCTTC. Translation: CASSPDRIYGYTF.

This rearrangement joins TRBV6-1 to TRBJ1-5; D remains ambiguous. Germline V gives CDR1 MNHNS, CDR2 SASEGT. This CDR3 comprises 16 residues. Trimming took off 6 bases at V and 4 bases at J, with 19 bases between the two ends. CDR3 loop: CASSPPREVANQPQHF. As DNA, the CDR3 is TGTGCCAGCAGCCCCCCCCGAGAGGTAGCGAATCAGCCCCAGCATTTT.

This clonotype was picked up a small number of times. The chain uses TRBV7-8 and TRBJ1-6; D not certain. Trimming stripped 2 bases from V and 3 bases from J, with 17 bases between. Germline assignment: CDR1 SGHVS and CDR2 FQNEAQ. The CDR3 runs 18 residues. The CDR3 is CASSLNRKPNIYNSPLHF. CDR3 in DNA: TGTGCCAGCAGCTTAAACAGAAAGCCGAACATCTATAATTCACCCCTCCACTTT.

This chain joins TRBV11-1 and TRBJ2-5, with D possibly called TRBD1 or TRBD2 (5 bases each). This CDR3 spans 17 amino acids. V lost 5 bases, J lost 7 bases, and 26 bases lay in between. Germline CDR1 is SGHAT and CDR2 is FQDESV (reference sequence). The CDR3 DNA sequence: TGTGCCAGCAGCCCGGCGGGTGGGACCCTGCGGTTCGGGACCCAGTACTTC. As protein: CASSPAGGTLRFGTQYF.

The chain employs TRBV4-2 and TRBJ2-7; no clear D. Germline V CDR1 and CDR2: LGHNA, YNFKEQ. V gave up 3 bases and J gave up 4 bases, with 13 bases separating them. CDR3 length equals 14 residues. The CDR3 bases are TGTGCCAGCAGCCAGGGGAACGGAGATTACGAGCAGTACTTC. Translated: CASSQGNGDYEQYF.

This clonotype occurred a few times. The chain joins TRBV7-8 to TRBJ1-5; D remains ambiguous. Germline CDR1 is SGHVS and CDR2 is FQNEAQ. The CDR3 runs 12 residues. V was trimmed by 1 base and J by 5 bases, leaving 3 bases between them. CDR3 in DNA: TGTGCCAGCAGCTTAGACCATCAGCCCCAGCATTTT. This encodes CASSLDHQPQHF.

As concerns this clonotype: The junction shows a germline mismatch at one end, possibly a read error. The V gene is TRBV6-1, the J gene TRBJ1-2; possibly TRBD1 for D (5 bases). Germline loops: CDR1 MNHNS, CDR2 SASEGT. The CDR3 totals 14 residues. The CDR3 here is CASSNLRGAYGFTF. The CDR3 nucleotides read TGTGCCAGCTCCAACCTTAGGGGCGCCTATGGCTTCACCTTC.

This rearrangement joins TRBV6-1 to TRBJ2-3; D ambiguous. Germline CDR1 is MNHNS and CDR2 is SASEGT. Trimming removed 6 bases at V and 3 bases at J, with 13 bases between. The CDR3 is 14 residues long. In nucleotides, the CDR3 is TGTGCCAGCAGCCCCCGTCGAGAAACAGATACGCAGTATTTT. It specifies CASSPRRETDTQYF.

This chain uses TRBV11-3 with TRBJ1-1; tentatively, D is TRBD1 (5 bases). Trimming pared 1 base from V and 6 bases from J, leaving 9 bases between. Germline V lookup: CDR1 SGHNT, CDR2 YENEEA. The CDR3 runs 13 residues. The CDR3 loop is CASSLASGAEAFF. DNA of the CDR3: TGTGCCAGCAGCTTAGCGTCGGGGGCTGAAGCTTTCTTT.

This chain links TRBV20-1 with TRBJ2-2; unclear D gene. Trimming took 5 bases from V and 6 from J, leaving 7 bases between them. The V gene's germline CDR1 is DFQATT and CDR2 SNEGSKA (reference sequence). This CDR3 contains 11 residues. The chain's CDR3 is CSAGRSGELFF. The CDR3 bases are TGCAGTGCTGGACGGTCCGGGGAGCTGTTTTTT.

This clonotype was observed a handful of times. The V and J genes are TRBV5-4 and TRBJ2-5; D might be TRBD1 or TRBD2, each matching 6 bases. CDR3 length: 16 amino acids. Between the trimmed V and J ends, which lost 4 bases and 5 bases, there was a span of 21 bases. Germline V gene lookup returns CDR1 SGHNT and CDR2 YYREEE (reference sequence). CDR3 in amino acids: CASSAGHREVRETQYF. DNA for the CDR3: TGTGCCAGCAGCGCGGGACACAGGGAGGTCAGGGAGACCCAGTACTTC.

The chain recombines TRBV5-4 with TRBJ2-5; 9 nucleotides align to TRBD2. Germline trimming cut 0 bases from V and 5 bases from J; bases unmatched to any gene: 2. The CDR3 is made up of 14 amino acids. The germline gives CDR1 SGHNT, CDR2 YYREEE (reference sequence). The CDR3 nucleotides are TGTGCCAGCAGCTTGGGTCTAGCGGGGGAGACCCAGTACTTC. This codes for CASSLGLAGETQYF.

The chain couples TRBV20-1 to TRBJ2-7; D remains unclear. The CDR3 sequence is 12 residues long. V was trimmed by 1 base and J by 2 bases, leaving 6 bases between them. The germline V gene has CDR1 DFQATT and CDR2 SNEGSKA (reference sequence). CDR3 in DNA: TGCAGTGCTAGAGGCCAGGCCTACGAGCAGTACTTC. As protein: CSARGQAYEQYF.

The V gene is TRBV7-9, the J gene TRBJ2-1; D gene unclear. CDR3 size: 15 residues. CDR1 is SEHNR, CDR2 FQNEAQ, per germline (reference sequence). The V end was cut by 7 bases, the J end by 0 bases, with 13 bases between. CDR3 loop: CASTKTLPSYNEQFF. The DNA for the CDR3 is TGTGCCAGCACCAAGACTTTACCCTCCTACAATGAGCAGTTCTTC.

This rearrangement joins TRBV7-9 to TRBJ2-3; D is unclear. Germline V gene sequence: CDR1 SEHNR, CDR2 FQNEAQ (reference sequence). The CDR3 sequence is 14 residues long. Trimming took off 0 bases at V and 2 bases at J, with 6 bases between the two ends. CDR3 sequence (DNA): TGTGCCAGCAGCTTAGCGGGTTACACAGATACGCAGTATTTT. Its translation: CASSLAGYTDTQYF.

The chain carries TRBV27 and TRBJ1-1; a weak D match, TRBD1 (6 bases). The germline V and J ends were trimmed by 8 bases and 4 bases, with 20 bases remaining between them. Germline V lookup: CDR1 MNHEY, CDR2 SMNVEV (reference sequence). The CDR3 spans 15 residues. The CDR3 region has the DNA TGTGCCAGCTATACCGGACAACTCAGGGGCACTGAAGCTTTCTTT. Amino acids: CASYTGQLRGTEAFF.

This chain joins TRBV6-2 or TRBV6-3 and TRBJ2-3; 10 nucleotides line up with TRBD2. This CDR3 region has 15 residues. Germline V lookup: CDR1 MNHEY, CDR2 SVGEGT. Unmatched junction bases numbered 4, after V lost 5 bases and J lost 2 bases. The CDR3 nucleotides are TGTGCCAGCAGTCATAGCGGGGGGCTCACAGATACGCAGTATTTT. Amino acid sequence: CASSHSGGLTDTQYF.

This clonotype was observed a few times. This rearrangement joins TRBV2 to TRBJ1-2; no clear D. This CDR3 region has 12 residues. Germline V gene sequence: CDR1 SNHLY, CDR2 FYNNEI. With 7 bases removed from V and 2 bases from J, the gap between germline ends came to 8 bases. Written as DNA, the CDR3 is TGTGCCAGCACTGTCGAAAACTATGGCTACACCTTC. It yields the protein CASTVENYGYTF.

The chain's CDR3 is CAISDPQGTGELFF. The CDR3 nucleotides are TGTGCCATCAGTGACCCGCAGGGGACCGGGGAGCTGTTTTTT. The V gene is TRBV10-3, the J gene TRBJ2-2; TRBD1 might be the D (6 bases). With 3 bases removed from V and 5 bases from J, the gap between germline ends came to 10 bases. The CDR3 loop spans 14 amino acids. The germline V gene encodes CDR1 ENHRY and CDR2 SYGVKD.